The sequence of this T cell receptor (beta chain) was determined in a study of CD8+CD57+ T cells in acquired aplastic anemia. The template used for profiling TCR beta VDJ and CDR3 was genomic DNA. TCRdb passed the reads through MiXCR, listing each CDR3 protein once. The table lists about 180,000 distinct CDR3 sequences, around half of them singletons. Many counts were recorded for this clonotype. The TCR originated in a human donor in good health. What was sequenced was sorted CD4+, CD8+, or CD8+CD57+ T cells (not recorded which) from PBMCs.

CDR3 residues: CASTLAHYNEQFF. In nucleotides, the CDR3 is TGTGCCAGTACCCTGGCGCACTACAATGAGCAGTTCTTC. This chain links TRBV19 with TRBJ2-1, with D uncertain. V lost 7 bases to trimming and J lost 3 bases, with 10 bases between them. CDR1 and CDR2 (germline): LNHDA, SQIVND (reference sequence). The CDR3 is made up of 13 amino acids. Complete variable domain (other parts from reference TRBV19 and TRBJ2-1): DGGITQSPKYLFRKEGQNVTLSCEQNLNHDAMYWYRQDPGQGLRLIYYSQIVNDFQKGDIAEGYSVSREKKESFPLTVTSAQKNPTAFYLCASTLAHYNEQFFGPGTRLTVL.